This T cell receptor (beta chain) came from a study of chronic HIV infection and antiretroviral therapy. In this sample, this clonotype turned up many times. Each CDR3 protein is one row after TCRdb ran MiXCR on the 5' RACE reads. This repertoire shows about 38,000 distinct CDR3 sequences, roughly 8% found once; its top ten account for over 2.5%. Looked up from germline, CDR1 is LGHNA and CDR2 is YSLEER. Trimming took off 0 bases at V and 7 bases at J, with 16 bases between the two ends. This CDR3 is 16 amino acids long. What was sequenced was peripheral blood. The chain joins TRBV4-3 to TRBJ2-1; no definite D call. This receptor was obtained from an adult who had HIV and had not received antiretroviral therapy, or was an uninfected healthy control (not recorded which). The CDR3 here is CASSQDGRARWNEQFF. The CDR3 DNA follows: TGCGCCAGCAGCCAAGATGGTCGGGCCCGGTGGAATGAGCAGTTCTTC.